Given below is one T cell receptor (beta chain) in context. Its cognate antigen is unknown. This record belongs to a study of shared clonotypes between healthy human individuals. From germline, CDR1 is MNHEY and CDR2 SMNVEV (reference sequence). The CDR3 runs to 18 residues. Trimming removed 3 bases at V and 0 bases at J, with 15 bases between. Replicate PCRs for sorted subsets used around 200 ng DNA; this equaled some 30,000 T cell genomes. Measured with immunoSEQ multiplex PCR; TCRdb has only the in-frame clones, and not every one. The sample records about 610,000 clones, approximately 97% being singletons. Findings and limits, study-wide: Against clonotypes common to all four donors, non-shared ones had lower generation probabilities. An anticipated effect of sequencing depth on clonotype sharing among donors was recognized.

The specimen was naive CD4+ T cells sorted from blood. Documented subset: CD45RA+ positively selected. The rearrangement links TRBV27 to TRBJ1-6; D is unresolved. This receptor was taken from a woman under 40 in good health. The CDR3 nucleotides are TGTGCCAGCAGTTTGTCTGGAAAAATAAGCTCCTATAATTCACCCCTCCACTTT. Residues: CASSLSGKISSYNSPLHF.